These T cell receptor beta chains were read from a single sample in a study of OX40 agonist ivuxolimab in advanced cancers. Libraries were prepared by immunoSEQ multiplex PCR; TCRdb keeps only in-frame clonotypes and omits some of them. Here the sample spans tens of thousands of clones, roughly nine tenths being singletons. The material sequenced was CD4+ or CD8+ T cells sorted from blood, taken in a trial of the OX40 agonist ivuxolimab. The receptors were sampled from an adult with an advanced solid tumor such as melanoma, head and neck, liver or kidney cancer. The CDR3 runs from the conserved cysteine through the conserved F or W. The order of the fields is V gene, J gene, D gene, clone size, CDR3 protein, CDR3 DNA. The D gene is left open where the match is weak. Rows may omit the clone size; those that give it use once, few, many or a size class.

TRBV7-8	TRBJ1-2	.	few	CASSLVGRSGYTF	TGTGCCAGCAGCTTGGTAGGGAGAAGCGGCTACACCTTC
TRBV25-1	TRBJ2-3	.	.	CASSRTSTDTQYF	TGTGCCAGCAGTAGGACGTCGACAGATACGCAGTATTTT
TRBV6-5	TRBJ2-7	.	.	CASSERGGTYEQYF	TGTGCCAGCAGCGAACGAGGCGGAACCTACGAGCAGTACTTC
TRBV5-1	TRBJ2-7	.	.	CASSRGDGSYEQYF	TGCGCCAGCAGCCGAGGGGATGGTTCCTACGAGCAGTACTTC
TRBV2	TRBJ1-2	.	.	CASTRRDGSYGYTF	TGTGCCAGCACCAGAAGGGACGGGAGTTATGGCTACACCTTC
TRBV6-5	TRBJ2-3	TRBD1	.	CASSYSRGTGTYTQYF	TGTGCCAGCAGTTACTCGAGGGGGACAGGGACTTATACGCAGTATTTT
TRBV28	TRBJ2-7	TRBD2	.	CASSFPRRGSHEQYF	TGTGCCAGCAGTTTTCCTCGTCGCGGGAGCCACGAGCAGTACTTC
TRBV9	TRBJ2-3	TRBD2	.	CASSRASGPDTQYF	TGTGCCAGCAGCCGGGCTAGCGGGCCAGATACGCAGTATTTT
TRBV28	TRBJ1-1	.	once	CASSYGVMNTEAFF	TGTGCCAGCAGTTACGGGGTTATGAACACTGAAGCTTTCTTT
TRBV28	TRBJ1-2	.	.	CASSSLPGRANYGYTF	TGTGCCAGCAGTTCCTTGCCGGGGCGGGCGAACTATGGCTACACCTTC
TRBV19	TRBJ1-3	.	.	CASSIPLTAGNTIYF	TGTGCCAGTAGCATCCCGTTGACTGCTGGAAACACCATATATTTT
TRBV7-8	TRBJ1-4	TRBD1	.	CASSKTRQGTSEKLFF	TGTGCCAGCAGCAAAACACGACAGGGCACGAGTGAAAAACTGTTTTTT
TRBV28	TRBJ1-2	.	.	CASSPPGFGYTF	TGTGCCAGCAGTCCTCCAGGGTTTGGCTACACCTTC
TRBV18	TRBJ2-5	TRBD2	.	CASSPSSGMFETQYF	TGTGCCAGCTCACCTTCTAGCGGGATGTTTGAGACCCAGTACTTC
TRBV29-1	TRBJ2-1	TRBD1	once	CSVDSGGWGSSYNEQFF	TGCAGCGTTGATTCAGGGGGTTGGGGGAGCTCCTACAATGAGCAGTTCTTC
TRBV7-3	TRBJ1-5	.	few	CASSLKQPQHF	TGTGCCAGCAGCTTAAAACAGCCCCAGCATTTT
TRBV28	TRBJ1-2	TRBD1	.	CASSSHDRAYGYTF	TGTGCCAGCAGTTCGCACGACAGGGCCTATGGCTACACCTTC
TRBV18	TRBJ1-1	TRBD1	.	CASSPPGQGIFAFF	TGTGCCAGCTCACCACCCGGACAGGGGATTTTCGCTTTCTTT
TRBV18	TRBJ2-5	TRBD1	.	CASSPGQAASQETQYF	TGTGCCAGCTCCCCTGGACAGGCCGCCTCCCAAGAGACCCAGTACTTC
TRBV15	TRBJ2-1	.	.	CATSREATDNEQFF	TGTGCCACCAGCAGAGAAGCGACCGATAATGAGCAGTTCTTC
TRBV20-1	TRBJ1-1	.	few	CSASANTEAFF	TGCAGTGCTAGTGCGAACACTGAAGCTTTCTTT
TRBV5-1	TRBJ1-2	TRBD1	.	CASSEQGNNYGYTF	TGCGCCAGCAGCGAACAGGGGAATAACTATGGCTACACCTTC
TRBV9	TRBJ1-1	.	.	CASSVAGSLNTEAFF	TGTGCCAGCAGCGTAGCCGGGAGTTTGAACACTGAAGCTTTCTTT
TRBV7-2	TRBJ1-1	.	.	CASSRGGGWNTEAFF	TGTGCCAGCAGCCGTGGTGGGGGTTGGAACACTGAAGCTTTCTTT
TRBV5-4	TRBJ2-5	TRBD2	.	CASSLEGLAGGYQETQYF	TGTGCCAGCAGCTTAGAAGGGCTAGCGGGAGGGTACCAAGAGACCCAGTACTTC
TRBV4-3	TRBJ2-7	TRBD2	.	CASSQYFLAGGSSYEQYF	TGCGCCAGCAGCCAATATTTCTTAGCGGGAGGATCCTCCTACGAGCAGTACTTC
TRBV6-1	TRBJ2-1	TRBD2	.	CASSDLAGGSYNEQFF	TGTGCCAGCAGTGATCTAGCGGGGGGTTCCTACAATGAGCAGTTCTTC
TRBV5-4	TRBJ1-2	.	.	CASSYPGSYGYTF	TGTGCCAGCAGCTATCCAGGAAGCTATGGCTACACCTTC
TRBV7-3	TRBJ2-1	.	.	CASSLQFVRGQTFYNEQFF	TGTGCCAGCAGCTTACAGTTCGTCCGCGGACAGACTTTTTACAATGAGCAGTTCTTC
TRBV5-1	TRBJ2-1	TRBD2	.	CASSSSSGAAAEQFF	TGCGCCAGCAGCTCATCTAGCGGGGCGGCCGCTGAGCAGTTCTTC
TRBV18	TRBJ1-1	.	.	CASSPQGSKTEAFF	TGTGCCAGCTCACCGCAGGGGTCGAAAACTGAAGCTTTCTTT
TRBV15	TRBJ2-2	.	.	CATSPGGAGGNTGELFF	TGTGCCACCAGCCCCGGCGGGGCCGGGGGGAACACCGGGGAGCTGTTTTTT
TRBV4-3	TRBJ1-4	TRBD1	.	CASSQDLADRGEKLFF	TGCGCCAGCAGCCAAGATTTAGCGGACAGGGGTGAAAAACTGTTTTTT
TRBV5-6	TRBJ1-1	.	.	CASSLSYGATGNTEAFF	TGTGCCAGCAGCTTGTCTTACGGGGCGACTGGGAACACTGAAGCTTTCTTT
TRBV14	TRBJ1-1	.	.	CASSPFRGALNTEAFF	TGTGCCAGCAGCCCATTTCGAGGGGCTCTAAACACTGAAGCTTTCTTT
TRBV4-2	TRBJ2-1	.	.	CASSQERQGPLISYNEQFF	TGTGCCAGCAGCCAAGAAAGGCAGGGACCTCTCATCTCCTACAATGAGCAGTTCTTC
TRBV5-8	TRBJ1-3	.	.	CASSLASTIYF	TGTGCCAGCAGCTTGGCGTCCACCATATATTTT
TRBV7-3	TRBJ2-1	TRBD2	.	CASSYHPAGGGAVNEQFF	TGTGCCAGCAGCTACCACCCTGCGGGGGGCGGGGCGGTAAATGAGCAGTTCTTC
TRBV27	TRBJ2-2	.	.	CASSFPGANTGELFF	TGTGCCAGCAGTTTCCCAGGCGCGAACACCGGGGAGCTGTTTTTT
TRBV30	TRBJ1-5	.	.	CAWSWGVHQPQHF	TGTGCCTGGAGTTGGGGGGTACATCAGCCCCAGCATTTT
TRBV6-6	TRBJ2-2	.	.	CASTLQGNTGELFF	TGTGCCAGCACTCTCCAGGGGAACACCGGGGAGCTGTTTTTT